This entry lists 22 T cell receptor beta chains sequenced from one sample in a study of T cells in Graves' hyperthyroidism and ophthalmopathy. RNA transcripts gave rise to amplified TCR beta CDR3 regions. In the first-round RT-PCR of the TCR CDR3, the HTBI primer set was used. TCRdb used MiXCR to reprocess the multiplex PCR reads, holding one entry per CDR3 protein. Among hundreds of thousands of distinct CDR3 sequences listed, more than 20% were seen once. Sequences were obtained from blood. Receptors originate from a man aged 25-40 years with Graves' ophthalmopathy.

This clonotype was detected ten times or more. CDR3 coding DNA: TGTGCCAGCAGTTTTCGTGGACAGGGGGCGGTTCAGCCCCAGCATTTT. It translates to CASSFRGQGAVQPQHF. The rearrangement uses TRBV6-2 or TRBV6-3 and TRBJ1-5, with 11 bases lining up with TRBD1. Germline-derived CDR1 and CDR2 are MNHEY and SVGEGT. V dropped 4 bases and J dropped 6; count of bases not matched to a gene: 8. This CDR3 is 16 amino acids long.

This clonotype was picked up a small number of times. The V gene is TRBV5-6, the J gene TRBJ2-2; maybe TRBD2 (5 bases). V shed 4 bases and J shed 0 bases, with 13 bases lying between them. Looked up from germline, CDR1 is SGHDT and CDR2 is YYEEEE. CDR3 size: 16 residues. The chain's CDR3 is CASSPASRSNTGELFF. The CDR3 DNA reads TGTGCCAGCAGCCCTGCTAGCAGATCGAACACCGGGGAGCTGTTTTTT.

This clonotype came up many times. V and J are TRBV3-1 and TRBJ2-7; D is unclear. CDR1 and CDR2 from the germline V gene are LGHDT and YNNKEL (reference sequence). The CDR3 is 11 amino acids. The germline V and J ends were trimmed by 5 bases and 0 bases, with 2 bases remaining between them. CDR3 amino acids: CASSYSYEQYF. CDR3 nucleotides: TGTGCCAGCAGCTACTCCTACGAGCAGTACTTC.

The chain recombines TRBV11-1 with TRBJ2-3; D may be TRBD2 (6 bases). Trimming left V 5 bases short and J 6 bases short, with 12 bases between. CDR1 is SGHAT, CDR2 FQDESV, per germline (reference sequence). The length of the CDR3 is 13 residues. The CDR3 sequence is CASSSRGYDTQYF. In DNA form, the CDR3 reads TGTGCCAGCAGCAGCCGGGGGTATGATACGCAGTATTTT.

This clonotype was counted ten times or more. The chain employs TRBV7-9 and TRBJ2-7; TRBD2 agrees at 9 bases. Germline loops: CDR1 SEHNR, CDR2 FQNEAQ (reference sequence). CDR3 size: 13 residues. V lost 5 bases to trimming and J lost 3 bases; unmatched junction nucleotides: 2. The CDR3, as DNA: TGTGCCAGCAGCGCGGGAGGGGACTACGAGCAGTACTTC. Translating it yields CASSAGGDYEQYF.

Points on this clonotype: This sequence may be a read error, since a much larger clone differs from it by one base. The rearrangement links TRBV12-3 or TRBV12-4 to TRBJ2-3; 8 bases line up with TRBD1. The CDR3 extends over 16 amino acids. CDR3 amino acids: CGSSFQGAQGTDTQYF. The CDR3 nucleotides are TGTGGCAGCAGTTTCCAGGGGGCGCAGGGTACAGATACGCAGTATTTT.

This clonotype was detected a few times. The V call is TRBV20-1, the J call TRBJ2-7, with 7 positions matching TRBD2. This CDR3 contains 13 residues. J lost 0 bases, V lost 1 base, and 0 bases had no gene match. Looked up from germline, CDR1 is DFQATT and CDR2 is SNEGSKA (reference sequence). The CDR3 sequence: CSARAGGSYEQYF. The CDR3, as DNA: TGCAGTGCTAGAGCGGGGGGCTCCTACGAGCAGTACTTC.

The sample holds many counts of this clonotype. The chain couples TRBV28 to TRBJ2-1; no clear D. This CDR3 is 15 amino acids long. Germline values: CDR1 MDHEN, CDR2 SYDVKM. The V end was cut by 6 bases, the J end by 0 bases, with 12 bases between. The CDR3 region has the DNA TGTGCCAGCAGACCCTACTCGAGCTCCTACAATGAGCAGTTCTTC. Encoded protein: CASRPYSSSYNEQFF.

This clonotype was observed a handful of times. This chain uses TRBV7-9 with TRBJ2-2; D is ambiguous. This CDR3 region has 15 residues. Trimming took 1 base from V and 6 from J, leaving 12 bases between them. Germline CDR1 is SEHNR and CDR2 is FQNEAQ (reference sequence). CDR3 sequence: CASSLEPSHAGELFF. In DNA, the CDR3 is TGTGCCAGCAGCTTAGAGCCTTCCCACGCCGGGGAGCTGTTTTTT. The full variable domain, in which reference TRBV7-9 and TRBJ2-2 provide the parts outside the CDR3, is DTGVSQNPRHKITKRGQNVTFRCDPISEHNRLYWYRQTLGQGPEFLTYFQNEAQLEKSRLLSDRFSAERPKGSFSTLEIQRTEQGDSAMYLCASSLEPSHAGELFFGEGSRLTVL.

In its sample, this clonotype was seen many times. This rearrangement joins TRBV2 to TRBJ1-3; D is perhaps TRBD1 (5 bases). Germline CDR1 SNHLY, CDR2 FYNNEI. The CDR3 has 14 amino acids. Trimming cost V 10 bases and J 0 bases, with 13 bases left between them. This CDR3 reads CATLSGTSGNTIYF. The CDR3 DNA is TGTGCCACCCTGTCCGGGACCTCTGGAAACACCATATATTTT.

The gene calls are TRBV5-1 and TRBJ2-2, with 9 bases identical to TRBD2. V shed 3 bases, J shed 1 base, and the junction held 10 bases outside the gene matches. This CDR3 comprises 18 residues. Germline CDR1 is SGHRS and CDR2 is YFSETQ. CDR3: CASSWPLAGRGNTGELFF. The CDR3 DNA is TGCGCCAGCAGCTGGCCTCTAGCGGGACGGGGGAACACCGGGGAGCTGTTTTTT.

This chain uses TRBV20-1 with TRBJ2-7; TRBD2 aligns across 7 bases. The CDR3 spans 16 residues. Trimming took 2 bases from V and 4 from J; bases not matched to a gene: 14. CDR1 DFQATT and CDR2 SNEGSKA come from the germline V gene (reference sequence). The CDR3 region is CSARRQDGGSLYEQYF. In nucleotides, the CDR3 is TGCAGTGCTAGACGGCAAGACGGCGGGAGTCTGTACGAGCAGTACTTC.

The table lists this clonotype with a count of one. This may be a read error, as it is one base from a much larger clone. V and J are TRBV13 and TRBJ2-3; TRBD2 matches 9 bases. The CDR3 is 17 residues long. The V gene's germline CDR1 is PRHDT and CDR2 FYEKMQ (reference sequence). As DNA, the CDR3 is TGTGCCGGCAGGGCCCCGGGACTAGCAGACGCAGTGGGTACGCAGTATTTT. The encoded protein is CAGRAPGLADAVGTQYF.

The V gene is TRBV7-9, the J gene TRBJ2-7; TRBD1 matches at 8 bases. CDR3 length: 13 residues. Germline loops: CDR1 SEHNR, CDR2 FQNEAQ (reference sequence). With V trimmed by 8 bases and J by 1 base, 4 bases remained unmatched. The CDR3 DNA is TGTGCCAGCCGACAGGGGACTTCCTACGAGCAGTACTTC. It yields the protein CASRQGTSYEQYF.

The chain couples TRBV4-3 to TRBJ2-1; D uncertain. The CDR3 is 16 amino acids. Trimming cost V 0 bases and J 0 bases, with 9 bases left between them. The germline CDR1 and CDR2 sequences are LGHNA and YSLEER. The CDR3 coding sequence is TGCGCCAGCAGCCAAGACCGTACGCGCTCCTACAATGAGCAGTTCTTC. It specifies CASSQDRTRSYNEQFF.

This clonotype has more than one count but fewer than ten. CDR3 residues: CASSPRDRGREASYEQYF. The CDR3 DNA follows: TGTGCCAGCTCACCACGAGACAGGGGGCGGGAGGCTTCCTACGAGCAGTACTTC. The V call is TRBV18, the J call TRBJ2-7; 10 bases are shared with TRBD1. Germline CDR1 is KGHSH and CDR2 is LQKENI. Losses at the gene ends were 1 base for V and 1 base for J; bases not matched to a gene: 10. There are 18 residues in the CDR3.

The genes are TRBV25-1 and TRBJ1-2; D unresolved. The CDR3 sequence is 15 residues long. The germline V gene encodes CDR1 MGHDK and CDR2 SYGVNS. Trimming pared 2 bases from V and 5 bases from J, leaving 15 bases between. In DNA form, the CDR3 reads TGTGCCAGCAGTGAAGACCCCGGCGGAGTATATGGCTACACCTTC. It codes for CASSEDPGGVYGYTF.

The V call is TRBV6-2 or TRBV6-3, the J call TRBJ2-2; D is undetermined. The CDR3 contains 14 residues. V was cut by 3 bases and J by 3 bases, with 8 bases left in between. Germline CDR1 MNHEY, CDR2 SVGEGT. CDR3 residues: CASSYPADTGELFF. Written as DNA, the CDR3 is TGTGCCAGCAGTTATCCGGCCGACACCGGGGAGCTGTTTTTT.

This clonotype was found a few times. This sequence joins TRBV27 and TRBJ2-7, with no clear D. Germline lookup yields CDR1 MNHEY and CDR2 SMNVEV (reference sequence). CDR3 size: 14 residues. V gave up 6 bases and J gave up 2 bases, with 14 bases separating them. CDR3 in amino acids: CASRDQTKPYEQYF. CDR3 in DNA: TGTGCCAGCAGAGATCAGACAAAACCCTACGAGCAGTACTTC.

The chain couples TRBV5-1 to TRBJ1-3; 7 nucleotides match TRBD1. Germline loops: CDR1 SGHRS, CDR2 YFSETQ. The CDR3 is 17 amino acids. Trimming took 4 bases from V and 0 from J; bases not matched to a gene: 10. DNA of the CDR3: TGCGCCAGCAGCAAATCAGGGGGTACTTTCTCTGGAAACACCATATATTTT. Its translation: CASSKSGGTFSGNTIYF.

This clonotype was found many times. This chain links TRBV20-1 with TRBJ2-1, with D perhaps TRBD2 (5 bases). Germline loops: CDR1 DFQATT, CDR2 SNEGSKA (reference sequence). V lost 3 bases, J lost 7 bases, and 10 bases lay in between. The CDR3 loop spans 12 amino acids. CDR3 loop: CSASPPGNEQFF. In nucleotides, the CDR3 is TGCAGTGCTAGCCCCCCGGGGAATGAGCAGTTCTTC.

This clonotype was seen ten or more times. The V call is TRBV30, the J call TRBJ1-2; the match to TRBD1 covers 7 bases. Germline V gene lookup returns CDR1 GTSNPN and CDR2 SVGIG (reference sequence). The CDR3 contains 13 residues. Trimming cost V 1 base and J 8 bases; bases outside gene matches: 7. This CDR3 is CAWSALTGNGYTF. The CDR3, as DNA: TGTGCCTGGAGTGCTCTGACAGGGAACGGCTACACCTTC.